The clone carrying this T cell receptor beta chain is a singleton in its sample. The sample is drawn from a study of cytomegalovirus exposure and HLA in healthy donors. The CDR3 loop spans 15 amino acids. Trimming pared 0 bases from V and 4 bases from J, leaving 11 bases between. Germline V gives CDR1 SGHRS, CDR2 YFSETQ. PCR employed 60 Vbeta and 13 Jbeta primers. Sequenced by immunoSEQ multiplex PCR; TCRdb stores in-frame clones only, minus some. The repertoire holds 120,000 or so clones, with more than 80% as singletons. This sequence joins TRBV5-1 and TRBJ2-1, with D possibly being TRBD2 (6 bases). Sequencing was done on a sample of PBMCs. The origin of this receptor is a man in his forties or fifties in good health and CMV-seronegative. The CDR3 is CASSLAGLDYNEQFF. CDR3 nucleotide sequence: TGCGCCAGCAGCTTGGCGGGACTTGATTACAATGAGCAGTTCTTC.